Following are 13 T cell receptor beta chains from one sample sequenced in a study of blood T cell repertoires in COVID-19. Profiled with immunoSEQ multiplex PCR; TCRdb holds only in-frame clones, not every one. The sample holds about 150,000 clones, 70% to 85% seen once. The specimen sequenced was peripheral blood. These receptors came from a man aged 60 to 75 who had recovered from COVID-19.

This clone was observed a handful of times. The chain links TRBV7-8 to TRBJ2-7, with D tentatively TRBD2 (7 bases). V was shortened by 5 bases and J by 7 bases, with 21 bases between the two germline ends. The CDR3 runs to 15 residues. The germline V gene encodes CDR1 SGHVS and CDR2 FQNEAQ. The CDR3 reads CASSLGRGQDREQYF. As DNA, the CDR3 is TGTGCCAGCAGCCTTGGGCGGGGGCAGGACCGGGAGCAGTACTTC.

The chain is built from TRBV19 and TRBJ1-5; 7 nucleotides match TRBD1. V dropped 6 bases and J dropped 9; count of bases not matched to a gene: 11. CDR1 is LNHDA and CDR2 is SQIVND in the germline V gene (reference sequence). This CDR3 is built from 14 residues. The CDR3 DNA is TGTGCCAGTAGCTTGGGACAGTCTCTCCCGCCCCAGCATTTT. Its protein is CASSLGQSLPPQHF. Together with reference TRBV19 and TRBJ1-5, the CDR3 gives the full variable domain: DGGITQSPKYLFRKEGQNVTLSCEQNLNHDAMYWYRQDPGQGLRLIYYSQIVNDFQKGDIAEGYSVSREKKESFPLTVTSAQKNPTAFYLCASSLGQSLPPQHFGDGTRLSIL.

The chain employs TRBV20-1 and TRBJ2-3, with 8 nucleotides matching TRBD2. There are 11 residues in the CDR3. Germline assignment: CDR1 DFQATT and CDR2 SNEGSKA (reference sequence). Unmatched junction bases numbered 1, after V lost 6 bases and J lost 5 bases. CDR3 protein: CSAGRGDTQYF. CDR3 coding DNA: TGCAGTGCCGGGAGGGGAGATACGCAGTATTTT.

V usage is TRBV6-5 and J usage is TRBJ2-3; possible D gene TRBD1, 6 bases. The germline gives CDR1 MNHEY, CDR2 SVGAGI. The CDR3 covers 15 residues. The V end was cut by 6 bases, the J end by 0 bases, with 13 bases between. CDR3 residues: CASRSTGRSTDTQYF. DNA for the CDR3: TGTGCCAGCAGGTCGACAGGCCGTAGCACAGATACGCAGTATTTT.

The gene calls are TRBV7-9 and TRBJ1-5; D possibly corresponds to TRBD1 (6 bases). The germline gives CDR1 SEHNR, CDR2 FQNEAQ (reference sequence). The CDR3 runs 17 residues. The germline V and J ends were trimmed by 5 bases and 6 bases, with 23 bases remaining between them. The CDR3, as DNA: TGTGCCAGCAGCAAAGACCTAAACCAGGGGTGGGGTCAGCCCCAGCATTTT. This gives the protein CASSKDLNQGWGQPQHF.

The rearrangement links TRBV18 to TRBJ2-2, with 7 nucleotides matching TRBD2. The germline gives CDR1 KGHSH, CDR2 LQKENI. With 3 bases clipped from V and 4 bases from J, the junction kept 5 bases outside the gene matches. CDR3 size: 15 residues. CDR3 sequence: CASSPGLVGTGELFF. The CDR3 coding sequence is TGTGCCAGCTCACCCGGACTAGTGGGCACCGGGGAGCTGTTTTTT.

This clone was seen a single time. The rearrangement links TRBV3-1 (or the pseudogene TRBV3-2) to TRBJ1-3, with D possibly being TRBD1 (6 bases). This CDR3 region has 21 residues. The germline V gene encodes CDR1 LGHDT and CDR2 YNNKEL (reference sequence). V lost 3 bases to trimming and J lost 0 bases, with 27 bases between them. The CDR3: CASSHLLGISQGTPSGNTIYF. CDR3 coding DNA: TGTGCCAGCAGCCATTTACTAGGGATCTCCCAGGGGACCCCCTCTGGAAACACCATATATTTT.

This clone was observed a few times. The chain joins TRBV7-2 to TRBJ1-1, with a possible D match to TRBD1 (5 bases). Germline V gene lookup returns CDR1 SGHTA and CDR2 FQGNSA. The CDR3 consists of 15 residues. V shed 5 bases and J shed 1 base, with 14 bases lying between them. The CDR3 loop is CASSAHGGTNTEAFF. The CDR3 region has the DNA TGTGCCAGCAGCGCCCACGGGGGGACGAACACTGAAGCTTTCTTT.

This clone has a single count. This rearrangement joins TRBV9 to TRBJ1-4; D is unclear. The length of the CDR3 is 13 residues. Germline CDR1 SGDLS, CDR2 YYNGEE. Trimming pared 0 bases from V and 8 bases from J, leaving 8 bases between. The CDR3 nucleotides are TGTGCCAGCAGCGTAGTTTCCGGGGAAAAACTGTTTTTT. Translation: CASSVVSGEKLFF. Combining the CDR3 with reference TRBV9 and TRBJ1-4 gives the whole variable domain DSGVTQTPKHLITATGQRVTLRCSPRSGDLSVYWYQQSLDQGLQFLIQYYNGEERAKGNILERFSAQQFPDLHSELNLSSLELGDSALYFCASSVVSGEKLFFGSGTQLSVL.

The chain links TRBV7-2 to TRBJ2-5, with 11 bases lining up with TRBD2. This CDR3 has 16 residues. With V trimmed by 3 bases and J by 5 bases, 8 bases remained unmatched. Germline CDR1 reads SGHTA; CDR2 reads FQGNSA. The CDR3 spells CASSFAGSGGVETQYF. Here the CDR3 DNA reads TGTGCCAGCAGCTTCGCGGGTAGCGGGGGGGTGGAGACCCAGTACTTC.

The rearrangement joins TRBV18 to TRBJ2-1, with 7 bases matching TRBD1. Germline V gives CDR1 KGHSH, CDR2 LQKENI. V was pared by 1 base and J by 9 bases, with 9 bases of the junction left unmatched. The CDR3 sequence is 15 residues long. The CDR3 reads CASSPLDRAGSEQFF. DNA of the CDR3: TGTGCCAGCTCACCACTCGACAGGGCGGGCAGTGAGCAGTTCTTC.

The rearrangement joins TRBV9 to TRBJ2-3; D unclear. Germline lookup yields CDR1 SGDLS and CDR2 YYNGEE. V lost 1 base and J lost 0, with 12 bases in between. The CDR3 spans 16 residues. The CDR3: CASSVSWSTSTDTQYF. The DNA of the CDR3 is TGTGCCAGCAGCGTATCTTGGAGTACTAGCACAGATACGCAGTATTTT.

This chain joins TRBV19 and TRBJ1-4, with D possibly being TRBD1 (5 bases). The germline V and J ends were trimmed by 9 bases and 3 bases, with 14 bases remaining between them. The CDR3 sequence is 14 residues long. From germline, CDR1 is LNHDA and CDR2 SQIVND (reference sequence). The CDR3 DNA is TGTGCCAGCCGACCTACAGGCTCTAATGAAAAACTGTTTTTT. This sequence encodes CASRPTGSNEKLFF.